One sample yielded the 28 T cell receptor beta chains listed below, sequenced in a study of cytomegalovirus exposure and HLA in healthy donors. Primers for the PCR totalled 60 Vbeta and 13 Jbeta. Method: immunoSEQ multiplex PCR; TCRdb's copy keeps in-frame clones and lacks some. The repertoire consists of 65,000 to 95,000 clones, with 60% to 85% occurring once and the leading ten covering 4.5% to 7%. Source material: PBMCs. The receptors derive from a male donor in good health and CMV-seropositive.

In DNA, the CDR3 is TGTGCCAGCAGCTTGGTGGCAGGGGCCGAGCAGTACTTC. It is translated as CASSLVAGAEQYF. The chain combines TRBV5-6 with TRBJ2-7, with TRBD1 as a possible D gene (6 bases). Trimming left V 0 bases short and J 6 bases short, with 10 bases between. This CDR3 comprises 13 residues. Germline CDR1 SGHDT, CDR2 YYEEEE.

The chain employs TRBV19 and TRBJ2-3; D may be TRBD1 (5 bases). The CDR3 has 17 amino acids. The germline V gene has CDR1 LNHDA and CDR2 SQIVND (reference sequence). Trimming stripped 6 bases from V and 0 bases from J, with 19 bases between. The CDR3 coding sequence is TGTGCCAGTAGCTCCTATGGAACGCGGACAAGCACAGATACGCAGTATTTT. Translation gives CASSSYGTRTSTDTQYF.

The chain links TRBV19 to TRBJ2-1; perhaps TRBD2 as D (5 bases). This CDR3 has 11 amino acids. The V end lost 11 bases, the J end lost 8 bases, and 13 bases lay between the germline ends. CDR1 is LNHDA and CDR2 is SQIVND in the germline V gene (reference sequence). CDR3 sequence: CASERAYEQFF. The DNA for the CDR3 is TGTGCCTCGGAGAGGGCATATGAGCAGTTCTTC.

The chain has TRBV7-8 and TRBJ1-2, with D possibly TRBD1 on 6 matching bases. The CDR3 sequence is 14 residues long. Germline V gene lookup returns CDR1 SGHVS and CDR2 FQNEAQ. V lost 5 bases, J lost 1 base, and 11 bases lay in between. The CDR3 is CASSPGQFNYGYTF. CDR3 in DNA: TGTGCCAGCAGCCCCGGACAGTTTAACTATGGCTACACCTTC.

This rearrangement joins TRBV19 to TRBJ1-1; 8 positions match TRBD1. Germline-derived CDR1 and CDR2 are LNHDA and SQIVND (reference sequence). V trimming: 3 bases; J trimming: 7 bases; junction bases outside the gene matches: 19. CDR3 length: 18 residues. CDR3 DNA: TGTGCCAGTAGTATTAGGACAGGGCATACACTGACGGCGTATGAAGCTTTCTTT. Residues: CASSIRTGHTLTAYEAFF.

This clone was recorded once. The rearrangement joins TRBV5-4 to TRBJ2-1; possible D gene TRBD2, 5 bases. Germline CDR1 reads SGHNT; CDR2 reads YYREEE (reference sequence). CDR3 length: 15 residues. Trimming cost V 3 bases and J 2 bases, with 12 bases left between them. CDR3 amino acids: CASSSPLTTYNEQFF. The CDR3 DNA sequence: TGTGCCAGCAGCTCCCCCCTGACTACCTACAATGAGCAGTTCTTC. Based on the CDR3 plus reference TRBV5-4 and TRBJ2-1, the full variable domain is ETGVTQSPTHLIKTRGQQVTLRCSSQSGHNTVSWYQQALGQGPQFIFQYYREEENGRGNFPPRFSGLQFPNYSSELNVNALELDDSALYLCASSSPLTTYNEQFFGPGTRLTVL.

The rearrangement uses TRBV9 and TRBJ2-5, with D possibly being TRBD1 (5 bases). Germline CDR1 and CDR2: SGDLS and YYNGEE. The CDR3 is made up of 15 amino acids. Deletions cut 0 bases from V and 6 bases from J, with 15 bases between. The CDR3 nucleotides read TGTGCCAGCAGCGTAGGACAGAACGCCGGAAAGACCCAGTACTTC. Protein product: CASSVGQNAGKTQYF.

The J gene is TRBJ2-5, the V gene TRBV2, with 10 bases fitting TRBD1. With V trimmed by 3 bases and J by 8 bases, 6 bases remained unmatched. The CDR3 has 14 amino acids. Germline V CDR1 and CDR2: SNHLY, FYNNEI. Written as DNA, the CDR3 is TGTGCCAGCAGTGAGTCGGTGACAGGGGGCACCCAGTACTTC. Its protein is CASSESVTGGTQYF.

The chain couples TRBV28 to TRBJ1-6; no firm D call. Trimming left V 4 bases short and J 6 bases short, with 4 bases between. The germline V gene encodes CDR1 MDHEN and CDR2 SYDVKM. This CDR3 is 12 amino acids long. CDR3 coding DNA: TGTGCCAGCAGTTCGAGTAATTCACCCCTCCACTTT. Translated: CASSSSNSPLHF.

This chain links TRBV18 with TRBJ2-7, with 9 bases lining up with TRBD1. Looked up from germline, CDR1 is KGHSH and CDR2 is LQKENI. This CDR3 comprises 15 residues. J gave up 6 bases and V 3 bases, and 9 bases lay outside the gene matches. CDR3 bases: TGTGCCAGCTCACCTTCCGGGACAGGGACACGCGAGCAGTACTTC. This translates into CASSPSGTGTREQYF.

CDR3 protein: CASSLGLRAKNIQYF. The CDR3, as DNA: TGTGCCAGCAGCTTAGGTCTCCGGGCCAAAAACATTCAGTACTTC. This sequence joins TRBV13 and TRBJ2-4; D gene ambiguous. The CDR3 is made up of 15 amino acids. Trimming cost V 0 bases and J 1 base, with 7 bases left between them. Germline CDR1 PRHDT, CDR2 FYEKMQ (reference sequence).

The rearrangement joins TRBV30 to TRBJ1-1, with D unclear. The CDR3 contains 12 residues. Germline assignment: CDR1 GTSNPN and CDR2 SVGIG (reference sequence). V lost 1 base to trimming and J lost 7 bases, with 10 bases between them. CDR3 DNA: TGTGCCTGGAGTGCCCCCCGGGTTGAAGCTTTCTTT. It specifies CAWSAPRVEAFF.

This chain links TRBV28 with TRBJ1-1, with 7 bases fitting TRBD1. The V gene end was trimmed by 1 base and the J gene end by 8 bases; junction bases not matched to a gene: 10. The CDR3 covers 15 residues. CDR1 and CDR2 (germline): MDHEN, SYDVKM. The CDR3 protein is CASSLFGKGAGEAFF. The CDR3 DNA follows: TGTGCCAGCAGTTTATTCGGTAAGGGGGCCGGAGAAGCTTTCTTT. Based on the CDR3 plus reference TRBV28 and TRBJ1-1, the full variable domain is DVKVTQSSRYLVKRTGEKVFLECVQDMDHENMFWYRQDPGLGLRLIYFSYDVKMKEKGDIPEGYSVSREKKERFSLILESASTNQTSMYLCASSLFGKGAGEAFFGQGTRLTVV.

The V call is TRBV30, the J call TRBJ1-5; possible D gene TRBD1, 5 bases. The V gene's germline CDR1 is GTSNPN and CDR2 SVGIG (reference sequence). V lost 0 bases to trimming and J lost 6 bases, with 9 bases between them. The CDR3 has 13 amino acids. For the CDR3, the DNA is TGTGCCTGGAGTGTTCAGGGTAGTCAGCCCCAGCATTTT. It encodes CAWSVQGSQPQHF.

The chain is built from TRBV19 and TRBJ2-7, with a tentative D call TRBD2 (6 bases). In germline, CDR1 is LNHDA, CDR2 SQIVND (reference sequence). This CDR3 region has 14 residues. Deletions cut 3 bases from V and 5 bases from J, with 14 bases between. The CDR3 sequence: CASSIRGIFHEQYF. CDR3 bases: TGTGCCAGTAGTATTCGGGGGATATTCCACGAGCAGTACTTC. The variable domain in full, with the rest retrieved from reference TRBV19 and TRBJ2-7, is DGGITQSPKYLFRKEGQNVTLSCEQNLNHDAMYWYRQDPGQGLRLIYYSQIVNDFQKGDIAEGYSVSREKKESFPLTVTSAQKNPTAFYLCASSIRGIFHEQYFGPGTRLTVT.

The chain has TRBV18 and TRBJ2-1; the D is unclear. The length of the CDR3 is 16 residues. Trimming pared 3 bases from V and 8 bases from J, leaving 20 bases between. Germline-derived CDR1 and CDR2 are KGHSH and LQKENI. CDR3 region: CASSPTYSPSSYEQFF. Written as DNA, the CDR3 is TGTGCCAGCTCACCTACTTATTCTCCTAGTAGCTATGAGCAGTTCTTC. The whole variable domain, filled in from reference TRBV18 and TRBJ2-1, reads NAGVMQNPRHLVRRRGQEARLRCSPMKGHSHVYWYRQLPEEGLKFMVYLQKENIIDESGMPKERFSAEFPKEGPSILRIQQVVRGDSAAYFCASSPTYSPSSYEQFFGPGTRLTVL.

The chain couples TRBV6-1 to TRBJ2-3; the D is unclear. The CDR3 runs to 13 residues. V gave up 6 bases and J gave up 4 bases, with 11 bases separating them. CDR1 is MNHNS, CDR2 SASEGT, per germline. The DNA for the CDR3 is TGTGCCAGCAGCCCTACTCGAGCAGATACGCAGTATTTT. It translates to CASSPTRADTQYF.

The chain uses TRBV28 and TRBJ1-5, with 7 bases identical to TRBD1. The CDR3 extends over 11 amino acids. Germline V gene data show CDR1 as MDHEN and CDR2 as SYDVKM. The trim removed 4 bases at V and 11 bases at J, leaving 2 bases unmatched. The CDR3 nucleotides are TGTGCCAGCAGTTCCCAGGGGGCCCAGCATTTT. Translation gives CASSSQGAQHF.

V is TRBV6-1 and J is TRBJ2-1, with 7 bases that match TRBD1. Trimming at V came to 10 bases and at J to 5 bases, leaving 2 bases not matched to a gene. Germline loops: CDR1 MNHNS, CDR2 SASEGT. This CDR3 has 11 residues. CDR3 sequence: CAKGQNNEQFF. The CDR3 region has the DNA TGTGCCAAGGGACAGAACAATGAGCAGTTCTTC.

The chain uses TRBV5-6 and TRBJ2-7, with D tentatively TRBD2 (6 bases). Germline assignment: CDR1 SGHDT and CDR2 YYEEEE. With 4 bases removed from V and 4 bases from J, the gap between germline ends came to 18 bases. This CDR3 spans 15 amino acids. CDR3 DNA sequence: TGTGCCAGCAGCCCGCCCGGGACTCATGATTACGAGCAGTACTTC. Amino acids: CASSPPGTHDYEQYF.

V is TRBV5-4 and J is TRBJ2-1; maybe TRBD2 (8 bases). With 5 bases removed from V and 9 bases from J, the gap between germline ends came to 21 bases. There are 15 residues in the CDR3. The V gene's germline CDR1 is SGHNT and CDR2 YYREEE (reference sequence). DNA for the CDR3: TGTGCCAGCAGACCTCCGGGACTAGAGGGGGCTGAGCAGTTCTTC. Protein product: CASRPPGLEGAEQFF.

This clone was seen a handful of times. The chain employs TRBV7-9 and TRBJ2-1, with 14 positions matching TRBD2. V was pared by 9 bases and J by 7 bases, with 8 bases of the junction left unmatched. The germline gives CDR1 SEHNR, CDR2 FQNEAQ (reference sequence). The CDR3 has 15 amino acids. As DNA, the CDR3 is TGTGCCAGTAAGACTAGCGGGGGGGCAACGAATGAGCAGTTCTTC. It encodes CASKTSGGATNEQFF.

The J gene is TRBJ1-1, the V gene TRBV27; possibly TRBD1 for D (5 bases). This CDR3 is 13 amino acids long. Between the trimmed V and J ends, which lost 8 bases and 5 bases, there was a span of 15 bases. Germline lookup yields CDR1 MNHEY and CDR2 SMNVEV (reference sequence). The CDR3 is CASEDPGGTEAFF. The CDR3 nucleotides read TGTGCCAGCGAAGATCCGGGGGGAACTGAAGCTTTCTTT.

The rearrangement links TRBV18 to TRBJ2-7; 8 nucleotides agree with TRBD1. Germline CDR1 and CDR2: KGHSH and LQKENI. The CDR3 consists of 15 residues. J gave up 5 bases and V 0 bases, and 6 bases lay outside the gene matches. In DNA form, the CDR3 reads TGTGCCAGCTCACCACCGCAAGGACAGGGCAACGAGCAGTACTTC. Amino acid sequence: CASSPPQGQGNEQYF.

The chain uses TRBV10-1 and TRBJ2-1, with D perhaps matching TRBD2 (6 bases). The V gene lost 11 bases and the J gene lost 4 bases, with 18 bases spanning the gap. The CDR3 sequence is 14 residues long. Germline V gene lookup returns CDR1 WNHNN and CDR2 SYGVQD (reference sequence). This CDR3 reads CAGSLAERYNEQFF. The CDR3, as DNA: TGCGCCGGCTCGTTAGCGGAGCGATACAATGAGCAGTTCTTC.

The sample holds a few counts of this clone. The chain uses TRBV4-1 and TRBJ2-7; a weak D match, TRBD2 (5 bases). With 6 bases removed from V and 0 bases from J, the gap between germline ends came to 21 bases. The CDR3 runs 17 residues. Germline CDR1 reads MGHRA; CDR2 reads YSYEKL. The CDR3 here is CASRYSPEAESSYEQYF. DNA for the CDR3: TGCGCCAGCAGGTACAGCCCGGAGGCCGAAAGCTCCTACGAGCAGTACTTC.

Of note for this clone: Other DNA sequences within the sample encode an identical CDR3. The CDR3 reads CASSLQGSTDTQYF. In DNA, the CDR3 is TGTGCCAGCAGCTTGCAGGGTAGCACAGATACGCAGTATTTT. The J gene is TRBJ2-3, the V gene TRBV5-4, with D possibly matching TRBD1 (5 bases). Trimming removed 1 base at V and 0 bases at J, with 6 bases between. Germline V gene sequence: CDR1 SGHNT, CDR2 YYREEE (reference sequence). There are 14 residues in the CDR3.

CDR3: CSVEVGETQYF. In DNA, the CDR3 is TGCAGCGTTGAAGTCGGGGAGACCCAGTACTTC. V usage is TRBV29-1 and J usage is TRBJ2-5; no clear D gene. Germline CDR1 SQVTM, CDR2 ANQGSEA. This CDR3 has 11 amino acids. V dropped 1 base and J dropped 5 bases, with 5 bases sitting between them.